This is a list of T cell receptor beta chains from one sample in a study of cytomegalovirus exposure and HLA in healthy donors. The protocol was immunoSEQ multiplex PCR, while the TCRdb copy is restricted to in-frame clones and leaves out a portion. The sample has under 200,000 clones; 60% to 85% are singletons. The sequenced sample consisted of PBMCs. Every receptor here comes from a woman in her 50s in good health and CMV-seropositive. Both conserved end residues are part of each CDR3. A D gene is named only where the DNA matches it firmly. A row's size may be missing; if present it is once, few, many or a size class.

D gene: .; V gene: TRBV11-3; clone size: .; J gene: TRBJ1-1; CDR3 protein: CASSSHSTMNTEAFF; CDR3 DNA: TGTGCCAGCAGCTCCCACAGTACCATGAACACTGAAGCTTTCTTT
D gene: .; V gene: TRBV10-3; clone size: .; J gene: TRBJ2-1; CDR3 protein: CAISEFLSSYNEQFF; CDR3 DNA: TGTGCCATCAGTGAGTTCCTATCCTCCTACAATGAGCAGTTCTTC
D gene: .; V gene: TRBV12-5; clone size: .; J gene: TRBJ2-5; CDR3 protein: CASGLVGALETQYF; CDR3 DNA: TGTGCTAGTGGTTTGGTAGGGGCCCTGGAGACCCAGTACTTC
D gene: TRBD1; V gene: TRBV30; clone size: once; J gene: TRBJ1-2; CDR3 protein: CAWSVLGQGVDGYTF; CDR3 DNA: TGTGCCTGGAGTGTACTTGGGCAGGGGGTAGATGGCTACACCTTC
D gene: .; V gene: TRBV5-8; clone size: .; J gene: TRBJ1-2; CDR3 protein: CASSRGGPINYGYTF; CDR3 DNA: TGTGCCAGCAGCCGGGGGGGGCCCATAAACTATGGCTACACCTTC
D gene: TRBD1; V gene: TRBV19; clone size: .; J gene: TRBJ1-6; CDR3 protein: CASKAPRQGNSPLHF; CDR3 DNA: TGTGCCAGTAAAGCTCCCCGACAGGGGAATTCACCCCTCCACTTT
D gene: .; V gene: TRBV7-9; clone size: .; J gene: TRBJ2-5; CDR3 protein: CSSSLDPTGGKTQYF; CDR3 DNA: TGTTCCAGCAGCTTAGACCCGACAGGTGGGAAGACCCAGTACTTC
D gene: .; V gene: TRBV18; clone size: .; J gene: TRBJ1-2; CDR3 protein: CASSPRQNYGYTF; CDR3 DNA: TGTGCCAGCTCACCGAGGCAGAACTATGGCTACACCTTC
D gene: TRBD2; V gene: TRBV14; clone size: .; J gene: TRBJ2-7; CDR3 protein: CASSLTRGGRFYEQYF; CDR3 DNA: TGTGCCAGCAGTCTTACACGTGGCGGGAGGTTCTACGAGCAGTACTTC
D gene: .; V gene: TRBV6-5; clone size: .; J gene: TRBJ1-2; CDR3 protein: CASSPLPTTNYGYTF; CDR3 DNA: TGTGCCAGCAGTCCACTGCCGACAACTAACTATGGCTACACCTTC
D gene: TRBD2; V gene: TRBV5-1; clone size: once; J gene: TRBJ2-1; CDR3 protein: CASSLETSGRGDNEQFF; CDR3 DNA: TGCGCCAGCAGCTTGGAGACCAGCGGGAGAGGCGACAATGAGCAGTTCTTC
D gene: .; V gene: TRBV14; clone size: .; J gene: TRBJ2-7; CDR3 protein: CASSQDSGSRVGEQYF; CDR3 DNA: TGTGCCAGCAGCCAAGACAGCGGCAGCCGGGTGGGGGAGCAGTACTTC
D gene: .; V gene: TRBV29-1; clone size: few; J gene: TRBJ2-1; CDR3 protein: CSVVDGQGLAEQFF; CDR3 DNA: TGCAGCGTTGTTGATGGGCAGGGTTTGGCTGAGCAGTTCTTC
D gene: .; V gene: TRBV5-1; clone size: .; J gene: TRBJ2-5; CDR3 protein: CASSLAQNQETQYF; CDR3 DNA: TGCGCCAGCAGCTTGGCACAGAACCAAGAGACCCAGTACTTC
D gene: TRBD2; V gene: TRBV5-1; clone size: .; J gene: TRBJ2-3; CDR3 protein: CASSPTPSGGTTDTQYF; CDR3 DNA: TGCGCCAGCAGCCCAACCCCTAGCGGAGGGACCACAGATACGCAGTATTTT
D gene: .; V gene: TRBV5-6; clone size: .; J gene: TRBJ2-7; CDR3 protein: CASSLQQSYEQYF; CDR3 DNA: TGTGCCAGCAGCTTACAACAGAGCTACGAGCAGTACTTC
D gene: TRBD1; V gene: TRBV18; clone size: .; J gene: TRBJ2-4; CDR3 protein: CASSPGGQGAWNIQYF; CDR3 DNA: TGTGCCAGCTCACCAGGGGGACAGGGGGCTTGGAACATTCAGTACTTC
D gene: .; V gene: TRBV11-3; clone size: .; J gene: TRBJ1-1; CDR3 protein: CASSSPYRGMNTEAFF; CDR3 DNA: TGTGCCAGCAGCTCCCCCTACCGGGGGATGAACACTGAAGCTTTCTTT
D gene: TRBD1; V gene: TRBV9; clone size: few; J gene: TRBJ2-5; CDR3 protein: CASSVAQGQLETQYF; CDR3 DNA: TGTGCCAGCAGCGTAGCACAGGGACAGCTAGAGACCCAGTACTTC
D gene: TRBD2; V gene: TRBV2; clone size: .; J gene: TRBJ2-3; CDR3 protein: CASIAGESPDTQYF; CDR3 DNA: TGTGCCAGCATAGCGGGAGAGTCCCCAGATACGCAGTATTTT
D gene: TRBD1; V gene: TRBV6-1; clone size: .; J gene: TRBJ2-7; CDR3 protein: CASSGQGSYEQYF; CDR3 DNA: TGTGCCAGCAGCGGACAGGGGTCCTACGAGCAGTACTTC
D gene: .; V gene: TRBV7-3; clone size: .; J gene: TRBJ2-2; CDR3 protein: CASSLTAGPNTGELFF; CDR3 DNA: TGTGCCAGCAGCTTAACGGCAGGGCCTAACACCGGGGAGCTGTTTTTT
D gene: .; V gene: TRBV9; clone size: .; J gene: TRBJ2-7; CDR3 protein: CASSVVPGTSFYEQYF; CDR3 DNA: TGTGCCAGCAGCGTAGTCCCCGGGACAAGCTTCTACGAGCAGTACTTC
D gene: TRBD1; V gene: TRBV4-1; clone size: few; J gene: TRBJ2-7; CDR3 protein: CASSAGTGEGYEQYF; CDR3 DNA: TGCGCCAGCAGCGCGGGGACAGGGGAGGGCTACGAGCAGTACTTC
D gene: TRBD2; V gene: TRBV7-3; clone size: .; J gene: TRBJ2-3; CDR3 protein: CASSIGTSGSDTQYF; CDR3 DNA: TGTGCCAGCAGCATAGGGACTAGCGGGAGTGATACGCAGTATTTT
D gene: .; V gene: TRBV9; clone size: .; J gene: TRBJ1-1; CDR3 protein: CASSAQVPSTEAFF; CDR3 DNA: TGTGCCAGCAGCGCGCAGGTTCCGAGCACTGAAGCTTTCTTT
D gene: .; V gene: TRBV7-2; clone size: few; J gene: TRBJ2-2; CDR3 protein: CASSPIGAGELFF; CDR3 DNA: TGTGCCAGCAGCCCAATCGGGGCCGGGGAGCTGTTTTTT
D gene: .; V gene: TRBV6-1; clone size: .; J gene: TRBJ2-1; CDR3 protein: CASSEAATYNEQFF; CDR3 DNA: TGTGCCAGCAGTGAGGCGGCCACCTACAATGAGCAGTTCTTC
D gene: TRBD2; V gene: TRBV5-4; clone size: once; J gene: TRBJ2-5; CDR3 protein: CASSLERGPLQETQYF; CDR3 DNA: TGTGCCAGCAGCTTGGAGCGGGGGCCCCTCCAAGAGACCCAGTACTTC